Each of the 8 T cell receptor beta chains below was sequenced from the same sample in a study of cytomegalovirus exposure and HLA in healthy donors. The PCR made use of 60 Vbeta and 13 Jbeta primers. Clones were read by immunoSEQ multiplex PCR, and TCRdb kept only the in-frame ones, dropping some. The sample has approximately 120,000 clones, 17% seen once; the top ten hold 2.9%. Source material: PBMCs. The receptors shown here come from a female donor in good health and CMV-seropositive.

The rearrangement uses TRBV27 and TRBJ2-2; 9 bases fit TRBD2. This CDR3 spans 14 amino acids. Unmatched junction bases numbered 2, after V lost 6 bases and J lost 3 bases. CDR1 is MNHEY and CDR2 is SMNVEV in the germline V gene (reference sequence). This CDR3 reads CASRRLADTGELFF. The CDR3 nucleotides read TGTGCCAGCAGAAGACTAGCGGACACCGGGGAGCTGTTTTTT.

The J gene is TRBJ2-4, the V gene TRBV6-6; 9 positions agree with TRBD1. Germline V gene data show CDR1 as MNHNY and CDR2 as SVGAGI (reference sequence). V lost 10 bases, J lost 7 bases, and 8 bases stayed unmatched. The CDR3 length is 13 residues. The CDR3 coding sequence is TGTGCCACCGGGACAGGGTCGGTGAACATTCAGTACTTC. Residues: CATGTGSVNIQYF.

The V and J genes are TRBV10-1 and TRBJ2-5; the D gene is possibly TRBD2 (5 bases). There are 14 residues in the CDR3. The germline V gene encodes CDR1 WNHNN and CDR2 SYGVQD (reference sequence). The V end lost 1 base, the J end lost 4 bases, and 10 bases lay between the germline ends. The CDR3 coding sequence is TGCGCCAGCAGTGAGTTTGGAGGCTCAGAGACCCAGTACTTC. Its protein is CASSEFGGSETQYF.

Only a few counts were recorded for this clone. The chain recombines TRBV7-9 with TRBJ1-4; D is perhaps TRBD1 (5 bases). V was trimmed by 2 bases and J by 7 bases, leaving 14 bases between them. The CDR3 length is 15 residues. Germline CDR1 and CDR2: SEHNR and FQNEAQ (reference sequence). Here the CDR3 DNA reads TGTGCCAGCAGCTTAAGGACAACCCTCGGTGAAAAACTGTTTTTT. Translated: CASSLRTTLGEKLFF.

V usage is TRBV6-5 and J usage is TRBJ1-1; 8 bases fit TRBD1. The CDR3 has 13 amino acids. The V gene's germline CDR1 is MNHEY and CDR2 SVGAGI. V dropped 6 bases and J dropped 6; count of bases not matched to a gene: 6. CDR3: CASSPDRGSEAFF. The CDR3 DNA reads TGTGCCAGCAGCCCCGACAGGGGATCTGAAGCTTTCTTT.

This clone occurred a few times. The chain has TRBV30 and TRBJ1-5; D is ambiguous. This CDR3 spans 13 amino acids. Germline-derived CDR1 and CDR2 are GTSNPN and SVGIG (reference sequence). V lost 5 bases and J 0 bases, leaving 8 bases between the germline ends. The CDR3 coding sequence is TGTGCCTGGTCCTACAGTAGCAATCAGCCCCAGCATTTT. This gives the protein CAWSYSSNQPQHF.

This clone was picked up a small number of times. The chain couples TRBV5-1 to TRBJ1-1, with a tentative D call TRBD1 (6 bases). Germline assignment: CDR1 SGHRS and CDR2 YFSETQ. Deletions cut 2 bases from V and 3 bases from J, with 11 bases between. The CDR3 contains 14 residues. Here the CDR3 reads CASSLTHRDTEAFF. In DNA, the CDR3 is TGCGCCAGCAGCTTAACGCACAGGGACACTGAAGCTTTCTTT.

The rearrangement links TRBV4-2 to TRBJ2-3; tentatively, D is TRBD1 (6 bases). This CDR3 contains 15 residues. In germline, CDR1 is LGHNA, CDR2 YNFKEQ. Trimming shortened V by 1 base and J by 2 bases, and 10 bases separated the two germline ends. The CDR3 bases are TGTGCCAGCAGCCAAGGGGACACCGACACAGATACGCAGTATTTT. It codes for CASSQGDTDTDTQYF.